These 7 T cell receptor beta chains came from one sample sequenced in a study of identical twins. TCRdb re-derived calls from the 5' RACE reads in MiXCR, one entry per CDR3 protein. The table shows roughly 350,000 distinct CDR3 sequences, with 9% to 15% occurring only once. This sample also appeared in a second study, on yellow fever vaccine responses in identical twins.

Source material: CD8+ T cells sorted from blood. The source of these receptors is a woman younger than 30 in good health.

The table lists this clonotype with a few counts. The genes are TRBV12-5 and TRBJ1-1; maybe TRBD1 (6 bases). This CDR3 spans 15 amino acids. V was shortened by 0 bases and J by 2 bases, with 10 bases between the two germline ends. Germline V CDR1 and CDR2: LGHNT, FRNRAP. The CDR3, as DNA: TGTGCTAGTGGTTTGGTAGGGGGGGAAAACACTGAAGCTTTCTTT. This sequence encodes CASGLVGGENTEAFF.

This sequence joins TRBV4-1 and TRBJ2-3; the D is unclear. V was cut by 0 bases and J by 2 bases, with 9 bases left in between. The CDR3 extends over 15 amino acids. Per the germline V gene, CDR1 is MGHRA and CDR2 is YSYEKL. The CDR3 protein is CASSQEPVPTDTQYF. The CDR3 DNA reads TGCGCCAGCAGCCAAGAGCCAGTTCCCACAGATACGCAGTATTTT.

J is TRBJ2-1 and V is TRBV11-3; the match to TRBD2 covers 9 bases. There are 15 residues in the CDR3. CDR1 and CDR2 from the germline V gene are SGHNT and YENEEA. V was pared by 4 bases and J by 9 bases, with 10 bases of the junction left unmatched. The CDR3 coding sequence is TGTGCCAGCAGCTCGTTTAGCGGGAGTCGAGGTGAGCAGTTCTTC. It specifies CASSSFSGSRGEQFF.

In this sample, this clonotype turned up many times. The chain recombines TRBV14 with TRBJ2-7; maybe TRBD1 (6 bases). The CDR3 is made up of 12 amino acids. Germline CDR1 is SGHDN and CDR2 is FVKESK. V lost 8 bases and J 0 bases, leaving 8 bases between the germline ends. The CDR3 DNA is TGTGCCAGCCGGGACAACTCCTACGAGCAGTACTTC. It translates to CASRDNSYEQYF.

The V gene is TRBV20-1, the J gene TRBJ2-3; D gene uncertain. With 3 bases removed from V and 3 bases from J, the gap between germline ends came to 10 bases. The CDR3 consists of 13 residues. Germline V gene sequence: CDR1 DFQATT, CDR2 SNEGSKA (reference sequence). CDR3: CSASIFRTDTQYF. The CDR3 DNA follows: TGCAGTGCTAGCATCTTTAGGACAGATACGCAGTATTTT.

This clonotype was counted only a few times. The rearrangement uses TRBV5-5 and TRBJ2-4, with 9 bases matching TRBD2. Germline CDR1 reads SGHKS; CDR2 reads YYEKEE (reference sequence). There are 16 residues in the CDR3. J was trimmed by 3 bases and V by 4 bases; bases with no gene match: 8. This CDR3 is CASSPFSGGLKNIQYF. DNA for the CDR3: TGTGCCAGCAGCCCTTTTAGCGGGGGCCTCAAAAACATTCAGTACTTC.

The sample holds many counts of this clonotype. This chain uses TRBV12-3 or TRBV12-4 with TRBJ2-1; D is ambiguous. There are 15 residues in the CDR3. Trimming shortened V by 1 base and J by 6 bases, and 13 bases separated the two germline ends. The CDR3 DNA sequence: TGTGCCAGCAGTTTAGTCTGGCCCCCGGGCAATGAGCAGTTCTTC. Encoded protein: CASSLVWPPGNEQFF.